This T cell receptor (beta chain) is from a study of identical twins. Study-wide results and caveats: Invariant populations such as MAIT and iNKT cells could partly muddle zero-insertion analyses.

This CDR3 region has 16 residues. Trimming cost V 0 bases and J 8 bases, with 20 bases left between them. CDR1 and CDR2 (germline): DFQATT, SNEGSKA (reference sequence). A word on this clonotype: Its antigen is still unknown.

TCRdb recomputed calls from the 5' RACE reads with MiXCR, one row per CDR3 protein. The sample lists roughly 720,000 distinct CDR3 sequences; around a sixth were seen once. The data also belong to a second study, concerning T cells expressing NK-cell markers. That publication notes: Just one sequenced donor of eight was HCMV-seronegative, while seven were seropositive. Of the CD8+ T cells in about 6 donors, roughly 1.0-7.0% belonged to dominant NKG2C+ clonotypes.

This rearrangement joins TRBV20-1 to TRBJ2-1, with D perhaps TRBD2 (6 bases). The sample comprised PBMCs. This sequence was found in a young woman in good health. The CDR3: CSARERYRGGFDEQFF. DNA of the CDR3: TGCAGTGCTAGAGAACGTTACCGTGGGGGGTTCGATGAGCAGTTCTTC.